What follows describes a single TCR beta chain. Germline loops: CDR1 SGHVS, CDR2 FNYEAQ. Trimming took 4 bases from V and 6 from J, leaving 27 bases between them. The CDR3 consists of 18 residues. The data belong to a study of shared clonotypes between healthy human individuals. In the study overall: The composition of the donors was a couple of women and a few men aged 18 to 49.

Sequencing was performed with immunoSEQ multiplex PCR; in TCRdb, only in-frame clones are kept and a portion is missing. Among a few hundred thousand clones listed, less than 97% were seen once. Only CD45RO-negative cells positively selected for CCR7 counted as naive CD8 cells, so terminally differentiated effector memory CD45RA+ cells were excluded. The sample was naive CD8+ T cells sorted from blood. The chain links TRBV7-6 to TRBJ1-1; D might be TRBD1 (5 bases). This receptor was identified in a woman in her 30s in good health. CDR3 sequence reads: CASSSSLLGEEAGSEAFF. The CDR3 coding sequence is TGTGCCAGCAGCTCCAGTTTGTTGGGGGAAGAAGCCGGATCTGAAGCTTTCTTT.